The clone carrying this T cell receptor (beta chain) was counted a few times. What it binds is unknown. The germline CDR1 and CDR2 sequences are SQVTM and ANQGSEA. The CDR3 consists of 14 residues. Deletions cut 2 bases from V and 4 bases from J, with 14 bases between. This sample is drawn from a study of T cells in Graves' hyperthyroidism and ophthalmopathy. General observations from the study: Within blood appeared most thyroid clonotypes that had expanded above 0.001. Ophthalmopathy prediction by the model preceded onset by a median approximately 6.9 months.

The investigators amplified TCR beta CDR3 regions from RNA transcripts. The TCR CDR3 first-round RT-PCR relied on the HTBI primer set. TCRdb reprocessed the multiplex PCR reads with MiXCR, giving one entry per CDR3 protein. The repertoire holds roughly 750,000 distinct CDR3 sequences, with about 16% as singletons. This clonotype was obtained from a man aged 18 to 29 with Graves' hyperthyroidism. The sequencing input was blood. J is TRBJ2-5 and V is TRBV29-1, with D tentatively TRBD1 (6 bases). CDR3 amino acids: CSVESNRDGETQYF. The CDR3 nucleotides read TGCAGCGTTGAAAGCAACAGGGATGGAGAGACCCAGTACTTC. Together with reference TRBV29-1 and TRBJ2-5, the CDR3 gives the full variable domain: SAVISQKPSRDICQRGTSLTIQCQVDSQVTMMFWYRQQPGQSLTLIATANQGSEATYESGFVIDKFPISRPNLTFSTLTVSNMSPEDSSIYLCSVESNRDGETQYFGPGTRLLVL.